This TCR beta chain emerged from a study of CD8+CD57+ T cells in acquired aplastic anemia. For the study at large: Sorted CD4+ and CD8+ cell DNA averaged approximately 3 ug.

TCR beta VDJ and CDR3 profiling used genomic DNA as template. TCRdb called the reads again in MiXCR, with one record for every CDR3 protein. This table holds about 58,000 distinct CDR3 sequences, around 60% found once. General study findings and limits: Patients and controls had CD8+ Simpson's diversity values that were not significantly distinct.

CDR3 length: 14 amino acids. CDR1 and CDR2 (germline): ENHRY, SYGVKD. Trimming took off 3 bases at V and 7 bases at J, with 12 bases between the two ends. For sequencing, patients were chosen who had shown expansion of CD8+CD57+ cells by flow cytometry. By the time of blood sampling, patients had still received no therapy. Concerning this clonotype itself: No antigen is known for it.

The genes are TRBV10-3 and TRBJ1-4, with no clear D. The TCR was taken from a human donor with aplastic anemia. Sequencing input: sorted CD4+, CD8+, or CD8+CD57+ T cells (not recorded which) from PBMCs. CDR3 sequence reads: CAISEGGLAEKLFF. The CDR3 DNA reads TGTGCCATCAGTGAAGGAGGGTTAGCTGAAAAACTGTTTTTT.